Shown below are 14 T cell receptor beta chains from a single sample sequenced in a study of shared clonotypes between healthy human individuals. Here immunoSEQ multiplex PCR was the method, and the copy in TCRdb shows in-frame clones only, minus some. The sample includes about 1.5 million clones, 95% to 99% of them seen just once. Sequenced sample: naive CD4+ T cells sorted from blood. The subset: CD45RA+ positively selected. These receptors came from a man younger than 40 in good health.

J is TRBJ2-7 and V is TRBV5-6; 10 bases line up with TRBD1. V lost 4 bases and J lost 0; bases outside the gene matches: 10. CDR1 is SGHDT and CDR2 is YYEEEE in the germline V gene. CDR3 length: 17 residues. The CDR3 nucleotides read TGTGCCAGCAGCGATGTTAGGTGGACAGGGGGCTCCTACGAGCAGTACTTC. Translation gives CASSDVRWTGGSYEQYF.

This chain links TRBV28 with TRBJ2-1, with D possibly TRBD2 on 6 matching bases. The germline V gene has CDR1 MDHEN and CDR2 SYDVKM. There are 14 residues in the CDR3. V was pared by 3 bases and J by 1 base, with 7 bases between. This chain's CDR3 is CASSLLASYNEQFF. In DNA, the CDR3 is TGTGCCAGCAGTTTGCTAGCGTCCTACAATGAGCAGTTCTTC.

The CDR3 protein is CASSPPGQWDYGYTF. Here the CDR3 DNA reads TGTGCCAGCTCACCCCCGGGACAGTGGGACTATGGCTACACCTTC. The J gene is TRBJ1-2, the V gene TRBV18; 7 bases are a match to TRBD1. This CDR3 contains 15 residues. V trimming: 3 bases; J trimming: 3 bases; junction bases outside the gene matches: 7. Per germline, CDR1 KGHSH and CDR2 LQKENI.

The chain uses TRBV18 and TRBJ2-5, with 7 bases lining up with TRBD2. This CDR3 has 15 amino acids. CDR1 is KGHSH, CDR2 LQKENI, per germline. Trimming cost V 2 bases and J 5 bases; bases outside gene matches: 8. DNA for the CDR3: TGTGCCAGCTCACCAAAGGAACTAGCGAAGGAGACCCAGTACTTC. Translation: CASSPKELAKETQYF.

The rearrangement joins TRBV19 to TRBJ2-1, with D unresolved. V dropped 10 bases and J dropped 5 bases, with 6 bases sitting between them. In germline, CDR1 is LNHDA, CDR2 SQIVND (reference sequence). There are 10 residues in the CDR3. The CDR3 here is CANIDNEQFF. Written as DNA, the CDR3 is TGTGCCAACATAGACAATGAGCAGTTCTTC. The full variable domain, its missing parts supplied by reference TRBV19 and TRBJ2-1, is DGGITQSPKYLFRKEGQNVTLSCEQNLNHDAMYWYRQDPGQGLRLIYYSQIVNDFQKGDIAEGYSVSREKKESFPLTVTSAQKNPTAFYLCANIDNEQFFGPGTRLTVL.

The chain recombines TRBV2 with TRBJ2-5; 9 bases agree with TRBD1. V lost 8 bases to trimming and J lost 2 bases; unmatched junction nucleotides: 15. Germline values: CDR1 SNHLY, CDR2 FYNNEI. This CDR3 region has 17 residues. The CDR3 sequence is CASPGGQGNSPQETQYF. The CDR3 nucleotides are TGTGCCAGCCCGGGGGGACAGGGTAATTCCCCTCAAGAGACCCAGTACTTC.

The V call is TRBV6-4, the J call TRBJ2-1; perhaps TRBD1 as D (5 bases). The CDR3 is 15 residues long. With 8 bases removed from V and 4 bases from J, the gap between germline ends came to 18 bases. CDR1 is MRHNA and CDR2 is SNTAGT in the germline V gene. In DNA, the CDR3 is TGTGCCAGCTCACCCCAAGGACATACATACAATGAGCAGTTCTTC. Its protein product is CASSPQGHTYNEQFF.

The chain recombines TRBV19 with TRBJ2-5; possibly TRBD1 for D (6 bases). The length of the CDR3 is 16 residues. Trimming removed 5 bases at V and 1 base at J, with 17 bases between. CDR1 and CDR2 (germline): LNHDA, SQIVND (reference sequence). The CDR3 here is CASSAQGPLIQETQYF. As DNA, the CDR3 is TGTGCCAGTAGTGCTCAGGGGCCACTTATCCAAGAGACCCAGTACTTC. Filled out from reference TRBV19 and TRBJ2-5, the complete variable domain reads DGGITQSPKYLFRKEGQNVTLSCEQNLNHDAMYWYRQDPGQGLRLIYYSQIVNDFQKGDIAEGYSVSREKKESFPLTVTSAQKNPTAFYLCASSAQGPLIQETQYFGPGTRLLVL.

The CDR3 region is CASTLRSSGLSQETQYF. CDR3 DNA: TGTGCCAGCACCCTTAGGTCTAGCGGGCTTTCCCAAGAGACCCAGTACTTC. The rearrangement links TRBV27 to TRBJ2-5; TRBD2 matches at 8 bases. J was trimmed by 1 base and V by 7 bases; bases with no gene match: 14. The CDR3 totals 17 residues. CDR1 is MNHEY and CDR2 is SMNVEV in the germline V gene (reference sequence).

V is TRBV15 and J is TRBJ2-7, with 7 positions matching TRBD1. The V segment lost 9 bases and the J segment 1 base; nucleotides outside the gene matches: 9. The CDR3 consists of 14 residues. Germline CDR1 reads LNHNV; CDR2 reads YYDKDF (reference sequence). The CDR3 loop is CATQKTGTSYEQYF. CDR3 bases: TGTGCCACACAAAAGACAGGGACATCCTACGAGCAGTACTTC.

The chain recombines TRBV4-1 with TRBJ2-7, with 9 bases matching TRBD1. The germline V gene encodes CDR1 MGHRA and CDR2 YSYEKL. CDR3 length: 14 residues. J was trimmed by 6 bases and V by 3 bases; bases with no gene match: 6. CDR3 DNA sequence: TGCGCCAGCAGCCACCGGGACAGGGATGGCGAGCAGTACTTC. Amino acids: CASSHRDRDGEQYF.

V and J are TRBV30 and TRBJ1-2; no definite D call. The CDR3 extends over 11 amino acids. V lost 4 bases, J lost 4 bases, and 7 bases lay in between. CDR1 is GTSNPN and CDR2 is SVGIG in the germline V gene (reference sequence). As DNA, the CDR3 is TGTGCCTGGAATCGGGGCTATGGCTACACCTTC. Its protein product is CAWNRGYGYTF.

The chain joins TRBV9 to TRBJ2-7; D is unresolved. The CDR3 is made up of 14 amino acids. Trimming shortened V by 0 bases and J by 2 bases, and 9 bases separated the two germline ends. Germline V gene data show CDR1 as SGDLS and CDR2 as YYNGEE. The CDR3 DNA sequence: TGTGCCAGCAGCGTAGAGGTAGAGACCTACGAGCAGTACTTC. It yields the protein CASSVEVETYEQYF.

This clone appeared a single time. The V call is TRBV5-1, the J call TRBJ2-2; 8 bases are shared with TRBD1. This CDR3 has 14 residues. V lost 2 bases and J lost 7; bases outside the gene matches: 4. Per the germline V gene, CDR1 is SGHRS and CDR2 is YFSETQ. This CDR3 reads CASSFGQGHGELFF. CDR3 nucleotide sequence: TGCGCCAGCAGCTTCGGACAGGGCCACGGGGAGCTGTTTTTT.